The next 25 T cell receptor beta chains were all read from a single sample in a study of cytomegalovirus exposure and HLA in healthy donors. The study ran its PCR with 60 Vbeta and 13 Jbeta primers. Measured with immunoSEQ multiplex PCR; TCRdb has only the in-frame clones, and not every one. Of fewer than 200,000 clones listed, around 73% are singletons. The sample consisted of PBMCs. The receptors derive from a man aged 55 to 69 in good health and CMV-seronegative.

Only one count was recorded for this clone. The chain couples TRBV6-5 to TRBJ2-5; D unclear. Gene TRBJ2-7 matches the end of the DNA better, so the J call may be wrong. CDR1 is MNHEY, CDR2 SVGAGI, per germline. The CDR3 contains 13 residues. The CDR3 DNA reads TGTGCCAGCAGTTACTCTACGATGGGCGAGCAGTACTTC. Encoded protein: CASSYSTMGEQYF.

This chain links TRBV9 with TRBJ1-1; TRBD1 matches 9 bases. The CDR3 extends over 16 amino acids. CDR1 is SGDLS and CDR2 is YYNGEE in the germline V gene. V gave up 0 bases and J gave up 4 bases; unmatched junction bases: 7. The CDR3 nucleotides are TGTGCCAGCAGCGTAGCTCCAGGACAGGGGTCCACTGAAGCTTTCTTT. It specifies CASSVAPGQGSTEAFF.

The chain joins TRBV15 to TRBJ2-2; 7 bases line up with TRBD2. The CDR3 covers 17 residues. The ends lost 0 bases at V and 4 bases at J; junction bases unmatched: 8. Germline CDR1 reads LNHNV; CDR2 reads YYDKDF (reference sequence). CDR3 bases: TGTGCCACCAGCAGAGATCCCCCGGGAGGCAGCACCGGGGAGCTGTTTTTT. It encodes CATSRDPPGGSTGELFF.

The gene calls are TRBV5-8 and TRBJ1-2, with 9 bases identical to TRBD1. The CDR3 runs to 16 residues. V lost 4 bases, J lost 1 base, and 8 bases stayed unmatched. Germline V CDR1 and CDR2: SGHTS, YDEGEE. CDR3 sequence (DNA): TGTGCCAGCAGCCATAATAAGGACAGGGGTAACTATGGCTACACCTTC. Its translation: CASSHNKDRGNYGYTF.

This chain links TRBV6-5 with TRBJ2-3; TRBD2 matches 7 bases. This CDR3 has 15 amino acids. The germline gives CDR1 MNHEY, CDR2 SVGAGI. V trimming: 6 bases; J trimming: 6 bases; junction bases outside the gene matches: 12. The DNA of the CDR3 is TGTGCCAGCAGCCTCAGCGGGACGGGGTGGGATACGCAGTATTTT. Protein sequence: CASSLSGTGWDTQYF.

The J gene is TRBJ2-1, the V gene TRBV5-1; the match to TRBD2 covers 9 bases. V was pared by 4 bases and J by 3 bases, with 5 bases of the junction left unmatched. Per germline, CDR1 SGHRS and CDR2 YFSETQ. The CDR3 is 15 amino acids. CDR3: CASSISGGYYNEQFF. For the CDR3, the DNA is TGCGCCAGCAGCATTAGCGGGGGTTACTACAATGAGCAGTTCTTC.

This clone came up a few times. The chain is built from TRBV7-2 and TRBJ2-1; a possible D gene is TRBD2 (5 bases). Trimming cost V 1 base and J 5 bases, with 12 bases left between them. The CDR3 sequence is 15 residues long. Germline V gene lookup returns CDR1 SGHTA and CDR2 FQGNSA. The CDR3 sequence: CASSLVTSSNNEQFF. Here the CDR3 DNA reads TGTGCCAGCAGCTTAGTGACGTCTAGCAACAATGAGCAGTTCTTC.

The chain couples TRBV7-3 to TRBJ2-1; D may be TRBD2 (6 bases). Trimming pared 2 bases from V and 3 bases from J, leaving 11 bases between. The CDR3 sequence is 15 residues long. Germline loops: CDR1 SGHTA, CDR2 FQGTGA. CDR3 in DNA: TGTGCCAGCAGCTTACGGGGAGGAGACTACAATGAGCAGTTCTTC. It is translated as CASSLRGGDYNEQFF.

As regards this clone: At one end the junction does not follow the germline gene, possibly because of a read error. The rearrangement uses TRBV6-5 and TRBJ1-3; D is unclear. CDR1 is MNHEY, CDR2 SVGAGI, per germline. This CDR3 region has 15 residues. CDR3: CASSHRPSSGDTIYF. CDR3 bases: TGTGCCAGCAGTCACCGCCCGAGCTCTGGAGACACCATATATTTT.

The rearrangement links TRBV19 to TRBJ1-1; D perhaps matches TRBD1 (6 bases). The CDR3 has 15 residues. In germline, CDR1 is LNHDA, CDR2 SQIVND (reference sequence). V shed 7 bases and J shed 7 bases, with 22 bases lying between them. Here the CDR3 DNA reads TGTGCCAGTATCCGGAATTCAAACAGGGTTGGTGAAGCTTTCTTT. It codes for CASIRNSNRVGEAFF.

The genes are TRBV2 and TRBJ1-1, with TRBD1 identical over 7 bases. The CDR3 is 17 residues long. The germline CDR1 and CDR2 sequences are SNHLY and FYNNEI. V shed 4 bases and J 1 base; nucleotides not matched to a gene: 12. Here the CDR3 DNA reads TGTGCCAGCAGTGGCCCGCGAGCCGGGACAGCGAACACTGAAGCTTTCTTT. It yields the protein CASSGPRAGTANTEAFF.

The V gene is TRBV15, the J gene TRBJ1-2; 8 bases line up with TRBD1. The CDR3 has 15 residues. CDR1 and CDR2 from the germline V gene are LNHNV and YYDKDF (reference sequence). The trim removed 8 bases at V and 2 bases at J, leaving 10 bases unmatched. The CDR3, as DNA: TGTGCCACCCGCCCTACAGGGGGAAAAAACTATGGCTACACCTTC. Its protein is CATRPTGGKNYGYTF.

V gene TRBV7-2 combines with J gene TRBJ2-5, with D perhaps TRBD2 (6 bases). The CDR3 runs 12 residues. The V and J ends lost 5 bases and 12 bases respectively, with 16 bases between them. Looked up from germline, CDR1 is SGHTA and CDR2 is FQGNSA. The CDR3 loop reads CASSHTPGDKYF. The CDR3 bases are TGTGCCAGCAGCCACACCCCGGGAGATAAGTACTTC.

In the case of this clone: A junction end diverges from the germline sequence, so it may reflect a read error. V usage is TRBV18 and J usage is TRBJ1-5; 9 nucleotides agree with TRBD1. This CDR3 comprises 15 residues. From germline, CDR1 is KGHSH and CDR2 LQKENI. The CDR3 DNA reads TGTGCCAGCTCACAACAGGGGGCCGCTAATCAGCCCCAGAATTTT. Protein product: CASSQQGAANQPQNF.

The chain links TRBV10-1 to TRBJ2-5, with 14 nucleotides matching TRBD2. Germline CDR1 reads WNHNN; CDR2 reads SYGVQD (reference sequence). With V trimmed by 6 bases and J by 5 bases, 8 bases remained unmatched. The CDR3 contains 16 residues. CDR3 coding DNA: TGCGCCAGCAGCCGACTAGCGGGGGGGCCACGGGAGACCCAGTACTTC. Translated, it gives CASSRLAGGPRETQYF.

In its sample, this clone was seen a few times. The chain couples TRBV5-6 to TRBJ2-7; D may be TRBD2 (5 bases). Germline V gene sequence: CDR1 SGHDT, CDR2 YYEEEE. There are 14 residues in the CDR3. Trimming took 0 bases from V and 3 from J, leaving 10 bases between them. As DNA, the CDR3 is TGTGCCAGCAGCTTGGTAGGACTCCTCTACGAGCAGTACTTC. Translating it yields CASSLVGLLYEQYF.

The rearrangement uses TRBV19 and TRBJ1-2, with unresolved D. This CDR3 region has 14 residues. Germline lookup yields CDR1 LNHDA and CDR2 SQIVND (reference sequence). Deletions cut 3 bases from V and 2 bases from J, with 10 bases between. For the CDR3, the DNA is TGTGCCAGTAGTATCGGGAGGGAGAACTATGGCTACACCTTC. This translates into CASSIGRENYGYTF. The variable domain in full, with the rest retrieved from reference TRBV19 and TRBJ1-2, is DGGITQSPKYLFRKEGQNVTLSCEQNLNHDAMYWYRQDPGQGLRLIYYSQIVNDFQKGDIAEGYSVSREKKESFPLTVTSAQKNPTAFYLCASSIGRENYGYTFGSGTRLTVV.

The chain joins TRBV7-2 to TRBJ2-7; 7 nucleotides match TRBD1. The CDR3 length is 13 residues. Trimming removed 6 bases from V and 2 bases from J; junction bases left unmatched: 4. In germline, CDR1 is SGHTA, CDR2 FQGNSA. The CDR3 bases are TGTGCCAGCAGTCCGGGACAGCCCTACGAGCAGTACTTC. Translating gives CASSPGQPYEQYF.

This clone came up once. V usage is TRBV29-1 and J usage is TRBJ2-7, with 9 bases lining up with TRBD2. Per germline, CDR1 SQVTM and CDR2 ANQGSEA. V trimming: 1 base; J trimming: 4 bases; junction bases outside the gene matches: 17. The CDR3 consists of 18 residues. The CDR3 is CSVEAQGLAGKVGYEQYF. DNA for the CDR3: TGCAGCGTTGAAGCCCAGGGGCTAGCGGGGAAAGTTGGGTACGAGCAGTACTTC.

The rearrangement uses TRBV2 and TRBJ2-5, with TRBD1 identical over 12 bases. The J call may be mistaken, given a closer DNA end match to TRBJ2-7. CDR1 is SNHLY, CDR2 FYNNEI, per germline. This CDR3 has 15 amino acids. The CDR3 nucleotides read TGTGCCAGCAGCGAGGGACAGGGGGCCTCCTACGAGCAGTACTTC. Translated, it gives CASSEGQGASYEQYF.

The V gene is TRBV5-4, the J gene TRBJ2-1, with 12 nucleotides matching TRBD2. V trimming: 4 bases; J trimming: 5 bases; junction bases outside the gene matches: 10. There are 17 residues in the CDR3. The germline CDR1 and CDR2 sequences are SGHNT and YYREEE (reference sequence). For the CDR3, the DNA is TGTGCCAGCAGCCCCAACGTCGGACTAGCGGGAAACAATGAGCAGTTCTTC. Its translation is CASSPNVGLAGNNEQFF.

There are a few counts of this clone. The chain recombines TRBV7-6 with TRBJ2-7; perhaps TRBD2 as D (5 bases). This CDR3 is built from 15 residues. CDR1 SGHVS and CDR2 FNYEAQ come from the germline V gene. Trimming pared 5 bases from V and 7 bases from J, leaving 21 bases between. CDR3 bases: TGTGCCAGCAGCCCCGGCCGGGGTCCACAAGGAGAGCAGTACTTC. Amino acids: CASSPGRGPQGEQYF. The variable domain in full, completed from reference TRBV7-6 and TRBJ2-7, reads GAGVSQSPRYKVTKRGQDVALRCDPISGHVSLYWYRQALGQGPEFLTYFNYEAQQDKSGLPNDRFSAERPEGSISTLTIQRTEQRDSAMYRCASSPGRGPQGEQYFGPGTRLTVT.

This clone showed up just once. The rearrangement joins TRBV6-1 to TRBJ1-4, with D tentatively TRBD1 (5 bases). The V end lost 6 bases, the J end lost 7 bases, and 15 bases lay between the germline ends. CDR1 and CDR2 from the germline V gene are MNHNS and SASEGT. The CDR3 has 14 amino acids. CDR3 DNA: TGTGCCAGCAGCTGGGAGGGTACAGGTGAAAAACTGTTTTTT. Amino acids: CASSWEGTGEKLFF.

This chain joins TRBV5-1 and TRBJ1-1; no definite D call. CDR1 SGHRS and CDR2 YFSETQ come from the germline V gene. This CDR3 has 13 residues. Trimming removed 0 bases from V and 3 bases from J, with 6 bases in between. CDR3 residues: CASSLDEDTEAFF. CDR3 sequence (DNA): TGCGCCAGCAGCTTGGATGAGGACACTGAAGCTTTCTTT.

The chain has TRBV5-4 and TRBJ2-3; D gene ambiguous. Germline CDR1 SGHNT, CDR2 YYREEE (reference sequence). This CDR3 is built from 14 residues. Deletions cut 0 bases from V and 2 bases from J, with 7 bases between. This chain's CDR3 is CASSLGEHTDTQYF. In nucleotides, the CDR3 is TGTGCCAGCAGCTTGGGAGAGCACACAGATACGCAGTATTTT.